This note documents a single T cell receptor beta chain sequence. This clone has a single count. Its antigen target is currently unknown. Base quality data are lacking; no much larger clone is found one base away. From a lookup of the germline V gene (reference sequence), CDR1 and CDR2 are SGHKS and YYEKEE. The germline V and J ends show losses of 4 bases and 6 bases respectively, and no gene match explains 4 bases of the junction. Inclusive of the bounding cysteine and phenylalanine, the CDR3 is 13 residues long. Just CDR3 DNA is preserved here, 39 bases in frame from base 1. This entry is derived from a study of cytomegalovirus exposure and HLA in healthy donors (dated 2017 in TCRdb). Context from the whole study: According to an earlier analysis of several hundred of the donors, some 180 million T cells yielded some 110 million unique TCR beta sequences and more than 250 Gb of sequence data. About 300 gigabases of sequencing data and around 85 million unique TCR sequences made up an early release that covered several hundred HLA-typed donors. Of the roughly 400 genotyped donors, over 70% fell in the genetic ancestry cluster associated with self-reported Caucasian donors. The aim of the study was to test whether cataloging public T cell receptors could identify signatures of past pathogen exposure. Using immunosequencing, the study profiled T cell repertoires from 666 subjects and related those repertoires to cytomegalovirus serostatus. Besides the first cohort of hundreds of subjects, a separate validation cohort made up of some 110 different subjects was used. To predict cytomegalovirus infection status, the study brought together high-throughput TCR immunosequencing, statistical association of individual TCRs with disease status, and machine learning. To study patterns of TCR occurrence, a later analysis re-analyzed previously published TCR beta repertoires from 650 to 750 donors and added high-resolution HLA genotyping. Rather than using new phenotypic data, the later analysis identified candidate immune exposures from TCR beta sequences and from how often those sequences occurred across donors. An earlier analysis of some 500 of the donors applied high-throughput TCR beta sequencing to assess whether each TCR beta V gene segment acted as functional or pseudogenic. Donor age, sex, ethnicity and CMV serostatus were compiled alongside the repertoire data. In a later genetic analysis, genome-wide SNP genotypes for about three fifths of the 666 donors were used, and that subset was treated as a discovery cohort. Every repertoire in the discovery cohort had been generated on one and the same sequencing platform. HLA typing covered class I and class II loci at four-digit resolution. The number of typed donors differed by locus: 629-630 for A, B, C, DRB1 and DQB1; 500 to 550 for DQA1; around 610 for DPA1; and approximately 450 for DPB1. Because of strong linkage in the cohort, a handful of DR-DQ haplotypes were treated as single units for association and clustering. Among under 450 genotyped donors of the cohort, an average of roughly 240,000 unique TCR beta nucleotide sequences were sequenced per donor, around 20% of them non-productive.

Overall study results and their limits: A later genetic analysis reported fewer N-insertions in productive TCRs among donors in an Asian-associated ancestry cluster than the approximately 700-donor mean. In vitro tests confirmed that a few of the cytomegalovirus-associated TCR beta chains recognize cytomegalovirus antigens. The authors suggested that the approach could potentially be extended to other disease states and immunological phenotypes. Most TCR sequences were seen in very few donors, while some public TCRs were found in many individuals. In both the original and validation cohorts, the classifier was reported to diagnose cytomegalovirus status with high specificity and sensitivity. Some IMGT-functional V segments, including TRBV6-2 and TRBV6-3, could not be told apart with the 87-base-pair reads, so those segments were excluded. Compared with equally common non-associated chains, HLA-associated TCR beta chains in a later analysis were more clonally expanded and had lower generation probabilities. A further reported finding was that TCR beta sequences accurately predicted the HLA-A and HLA-B alleles for most subjects in the first cohort. The earlier analysis of a few hundred of the donors excluded some 16 rarely observed V segments, including chromosome 9 orphons, because counts were too low. According to a later analysis, parvovirus B19, influenza, CMV and Epstein-Barr virus appeared linked to several top co-occurrence clusters. Linkage disequilibrium might explain the correlated functional status among segregating V segments, but an unknown experimental factor could not be ruled out. Most CMV-associated TCR beta chains appeared to be HLA-restricted in a later analysis, and the HLA associations seemed to be driven largely by CMV exposure. Immune exposure information for the cohort was limited to CMV serostatus. HLA typing was unavailable for some donors at each locus, so association tests used only the typed subset. A group of highly shared sequence variants was considered likely to be a technical artifact of the sequencing pipeline. Only TCR beta chains were sequenced in this cohort, and the absence of alpha or paired-chain data limited detectable features. In a later genetic analysis, a missense DCLRE1C variant was associated with V-gene and J-gene trimming of TCR beta chains, and the association was replicated in an independent cohort. In a later analysis, TCR association rates were found to vary across HLA loci, with the most associated TCRs seen for DRB1 alleles and the fewest for HLA-C alleles. A total of about 150 TCR beta chains were listed by the study as associated with cytomegalovirus. When HLA alleles, especially DR and DQ, strongly co-occurred, TCR associations were difficult to assign to individual alleles. The presence/absence analyses assumed that sequencing depth was roughly uniform across donors, and that assumption may not be true. At a false discovery rate of 0.05, a later analysis linked under 20,000 TCR beta sequences to specific HLA alleles. Broadly in line with IMGT annotations, most TCR beta V segments showed up in productive rearrangements about 87% or about 30% of the time in an earlier analysis of roughly 590 of the donors.

The method behind the library was the immunoSEQ multiplex PCR assay. The multiplex PCR relied on a mix of 60 forward primers for TCR Vbeta segments and 13 reverse primers for TCR Jbeta segments. Amplification of the CDR3 region of rearranged TCR beta genes was performed with a multiplex PCR assay on genomic DNA. On the Illumina HiSeq System, the amplified TCR beta libraries were sequenced as 87-base-pair reads. From the authors' description of their analysis: A later analysis tallied around 82 million unique TCR beta chains across the 666 repertoires, and around 10 million of those chains were shared by two or more donors. A nearest-neighbor algorithm error-corrected the raw reads and collapsed the reads into unique sequences, merging closely related sequences to remove PCR and sequencing errors. V, D and J gene segments were assigned by aligning CDR3 sequences to IMGT reference sequences. For a sequence to be retained, a match of at least six nucleotides to both a V gene segment and a J gene segment was required. Rearrangements were called productive when the CDR3 lacked stop codons and stayed in frame with V and J; all others were non-productive. Following IMGT convention, CDR3 was defined as the stretch from the second conserved V-encoded cysteine up to the conserved J-encoded phenylalanine. Sequences without an unambiguous match to a single V gene segment were excluded from the earlier analysis of about 600 of the donors. An earlier analysis of a few hundred of the donors called V segments functional above 56.7% productive rearrangements and segregating when the between-donor standard deviation exceeded 5%. A statistical classification framework was built for diagnosing cytomegalovirus status from the catalog of TCR beta chain sequences. V and J gene assignment, in a later analysis, came from comparing TCR nucleotide sequences with IMGT/GENE-DB human TR gene sequences. In a later analysis, CDR3 sequences and most-parsimonious VDJ recombination scenarios were assigned using the TCRdist pipeline. In a later analysis, every TCR beta chain was defined by the combination of its CDR3 amino acid sequence and its V-gene family, and reads without a unique V-gene family were dropped. A later analysis removed over 500 highly shared, low-generation-probability nucleotide sequences to deal with suspected cross-contamination and a sequencing artifact. In a later analysis, a clonal expansion index was calculated for each public chain from normalized within-repertoire ranks of inferred template counts. In a later analysis, generation probabilities were computed using a VDJ recombination model fitted to out-of-frame rearrangements, and the results were checked against IGoR. A later analysis scored TCR-TCR, TCR-HLA and TCR-CMV co-occurrence with hypergeometric tests, applying a repertoire-size bias correction to TCR pairs. A later analysis estimated false discovery rates by permuting HLA or CMV assignments 20 times. In a later analysis, co-occurring TCRs were grouped with DBSCAN, and TCRdist sequence similarity was added when clustering was performed within HLA-allele-positive subsets. Repertoires with fewer than 30,000 or more than 120,000 public chains, plus five repertoires with anomalous nucleotide sharing, were excluded from co-occurrence clustering. Held by TCRdb, this immuneACCESS table contains in-frame sequences only and omits some clones. Under half of the omission traces to an unresolved V gene where checked; the cause of the rest is unknown. The V and J calls and clone size come from that table; D and trimming were worked out from the DNA. The sample includes some 98,000 clones, with 65% to 80% observed a single time. Together, the top ten hold roughly 7.7% of the sample.

In total, more than 500 healthy bone marrow donors made up the cohort. At the time of sampling, all cohort members were nominally healthy, though unrecorded immune exposures were likely present. Of the roughly 670 cohort members, around 300 had a positive CMV serostatus and approximately 370 had a negative one, while no CMV serostatus was recorded for the donor. A peripheral blood sample was provided by each donor, and peripheral blood mononuclear cells were used for TCR beta sequencing. Genomic DNA extraction from the blood cell samples was performed with the Qiagen DNeasy Blood Extraction Kit. The receptor was isolated from a human donor in good health. The rearranged segments are TRBV5-5 and TRBJ2-7; 10 central nucleotides agree with TRBD1. Sequenced: PBMCs. The DNA sequence follows: TGTGCCAGCAGCCGCCGGGACAGGGGCGAGCAGTACTTC. Its protein reads: CASSRRDRGEQYF. Reference TRBV5-5 and TRBJ2-7 genes cover what lies past the CDR3, so the full variable domain is DAGVTQSPTHLIKTRGQQVTLRCSPISGHKSVSWYQQVLGQGPQFIFQYYEKEERGRGNFPDRFSARQFPNYSSELNVNALLLGDSALYLCASSRRDRGEQYFGPGTRLTVT.